This TCR beta chain appears in the sequencing data of a study of blood T cell repertoires in COVID-19. About the research overall: There were acute and convalescent COVID-19 samples, and they came from the United States, Italy and Spain. The cDNA or gDNA used as material had been derived from T cells, B-cell-depleted T cells, or PBMCs.

V shed 6 bases and J shed 2 bases, with 14 bases lying between them. This CDR3 is 14 amino acids long. Germline CDR1 reads MDHEN; CDR2 reads SYDVKM. Using immunoSEQ multiplex PCR, the repertoire was profiled, and TCRdb retains in-frame clones only, with some absent. The data show about 220,000 clones, with 75% to 85% seen just once and 9.5% to 15% held by the top ten. The sample taken for sequencing was peripheral blood. The gene calls are TRBV28 and TRBJ2-7, with D possibly TRBD1 on 6 matching bases. The sequence derives from a human donor in a cohort sampled during active COVID-19. CDR3 protein: CASRIQGQTYEQYF. The CDR3 nucleotides are TGTGCCAGCAGGATACAGGGTCAAACCTACGAGCAGTACTTC. Full variable domain (rest looked up from reference TRBV28 and TRBJ2-7): DVKVTQSSRYLVKRTGEKVFLECVQDMDHENMFWYRQDPGLGLRLIYFSYDVKMKEKGDIPEGYSVSREKKERFSLILESASTNQTSMYLCASRIQGQTYEQYFGPGTRLTVT.